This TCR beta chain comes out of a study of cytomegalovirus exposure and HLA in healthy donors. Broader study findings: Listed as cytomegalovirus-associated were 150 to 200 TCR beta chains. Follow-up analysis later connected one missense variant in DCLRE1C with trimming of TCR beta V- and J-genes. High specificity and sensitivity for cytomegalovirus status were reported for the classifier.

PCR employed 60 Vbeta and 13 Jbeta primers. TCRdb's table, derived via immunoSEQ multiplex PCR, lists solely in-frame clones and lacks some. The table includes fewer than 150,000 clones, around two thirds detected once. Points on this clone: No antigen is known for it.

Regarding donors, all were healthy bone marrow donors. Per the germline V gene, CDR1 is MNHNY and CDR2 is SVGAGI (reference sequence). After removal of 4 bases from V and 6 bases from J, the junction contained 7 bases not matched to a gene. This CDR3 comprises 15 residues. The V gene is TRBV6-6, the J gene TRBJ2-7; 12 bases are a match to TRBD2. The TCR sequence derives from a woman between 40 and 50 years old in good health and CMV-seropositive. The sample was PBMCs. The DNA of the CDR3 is TGTGCCAGCAGTTTATCTAGCGGGGGGGCCTCCGAGCAGTACTTC. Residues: CASSLSSGGASEQYF.